The entry below describes one T cell receptor beta chain. Its antigen remains unidentified. The data originate from a study of cytomegalovirus exposure and HLA in healthy donors. Study-wide results and caveats: A likely sequencing artifact accounted for one observed cluster of highly shared sequence variants. By a later analysis, the bulk of CMV-associated TCR beta chains appeared HLA-restricted. Across donors, most TCRs were seen rarely, yet some public ones were widespread.

13 Jbeta primers and 60 Vbeta primers were used for the PCR. Clones were read by immunoSEQ multiplex PCR, and TCRdb kept only the in-frame ones, dropping some. Of roughly 90,000 clones listed, about 80% are singletons. Trimming took 0 bases from V and 8 from J, leaving 23 bases between them. Germline lookup yields CDR1 SGHNT and CDR2 YYREEE (reference sequence). The CDR3 runs 17 residues. V gene TRBV5-4 combines with J gene TRBJ1-2, with TRBD1 as a possible D gene (6 bases). The sample comprised PBMCs. This receptor was taken from a man between 25 and 39 years old in good health and CMV-seronegative. CDR3 coding DNA: TGTGCCAGCAGCTTGGGGGGGCTGGGGGCAATCACGGAGGGCTACACCTTC. This encodes CASSLGGLGAITEGYTF. The full variable domain, rest sourced from reference TRBV5-4 and TRBJ1-2, is ETGVTQSPTHLIKTRGQQVTLRCSSQSGHNTVSWYQQALGQGPQFIFQYYREEENGRGNFPPRFSGLQFPNYSSELNVNALELDDSALYLCASSLGGLGAITEGYTFGSGTRLTVV.